This record concerns one TCR beta chain sequence. It lacks a known antigen. The sample holds no much larger clone one base away, and base qualities are not on file. The data belong to a study of long-term antiretroviral therapy in people with HIV (dated by TCRdb to 2021 to 2024). Context from the whole study: Collection of the earliest samples took place about a decade ahead of the 2015 WHO recommendation for immediate ART, at a time when ART was typically delayed until CD4 counts fell. This retrospective serial study examined whether starting ART and sustained HIV suppression were associated with changes in the composition and diversity of the TRB repertoire in peripheral blood. A total of about 180 cryopreserved PBMC samples were contributed to the cohort by 30 adults with confirmed HIV infection, with samples collected serially over a mean of around 6 years (range 1-12). About 35% of the 30 participants with HIV were female. Test extractions of a monoclonal T-cell line alongside a few dozen polyclonal samples showed no cross-contamination during QIAcube processing.

Participants were included only if at least one PBMC sample before ART initiation and at least two post-ART samples were available. Every participant with HIV received treatment in the United States of America. Cryopreserved samples of about 0.9-11 million PBMC were thawed and washed before DNA extraction. At the time of the earliest PBMC sample for each participant with HIV, ages ranged from 23 to 54 years. PBMC samples from each participant spanned 1-4 timepoints before ART initiation and 2-8 timepoints after ART initiation, with a median of 7 samples. Serial HIV viral load, CD4+ T-cell count, ART history and demographic data were obtained for every participant. A Qiagen kit on a QIAcube was used to extract genomic DNA from unsorted PBMC, with samples processed in batches of 12. Overall study results and their limits: Unsorted PBMC were profiled instead of sorted CD4+ and CD8+ T cells because pre-ART samples had limited cell numbers. Expanded TRB clones identified before ART initiation dominated the repertoire across all time points, though the dominance fluctuated and decreased in many PLHIV after ART. HIV repertoires had narrower CDR3 length ranges than controls, and the network structure suggested an antigen-experienced repertoire that shifted only slightly toward naive after ART. Limited PBMC availability meant only the TCR beta chain was sequenced, without alpha chain pairing. The samples span the years 2004 to 2017, and the ART regimens used at that time may not be as effective as current regimens. No data were available on ART adherence, viral resistance or therapy changes, limiting inferences about post-ART repertoire changes. A significant increase in TRB diversity was found to be associated with ART initiation, although TRB diversity was observed to remain significantly below that of transplant donor controls even after long-term ART.

CDR1 and CDR2 are drawn from the germline V gene: MNHEY, SVGAGI. The CDR3 covers 15 residues, taking in both the cysteine and the phenylalanine. Left in the record is the CDR3 DNA by itself, 45 bases read in frame from the first base. V lost 1 base and J lost 6 bases; the stretch between them is 12 bases long. The immunoSEQ hsTCRB v3.0 assay was used at survey level resolution to sequence the TRB variable region. The targeted TRB sequencing depth was roughly 40,000-55,000 T-cell genomes per sample. An Illumina MiSeq with a v3 150-cycle kit was used to sequence the pooled TRB libraries. On the study's bioinformatics: Repertoire analysis was run in R within a reproducible Nextflow workflow that covered QC, data transformation and analysis. Custom analyses were implemented in LymphoSeq2, an R package for AIRR-Seq data exploration. After excluding a handful of samples that yielded fewer than 5000 total TRB sequences, approximately 180 HIV repertoires remained for analysis. Among the roughly 200 retained HIV repertoires, more than 55 were collected before ART initiation and around 130 after ART initiation. Each repertoire was downsampled to 5000 TRB nucleotide sequences, and summary statistics were averaged across 100 downsampling iterations. The analysis kept only TRB sequences whose CDR3 regions were at least seven amino acids long. Diversity was measured with a Shannon entropy-derived clonality score and the Gini coefficient. Repertoire networks linked the top 5000 CDR3 amino acid sequences whenever two sequences differed by an edit distance of one. For TRB CDR3 amino acid sequences, GLIPH2 was used to predict antigen specificity groups and MHC restriction. Known CMV, EBV, HIV or tissue antigen associations were flagged by matching CDR3 amino acid sequences against VDJdb and McPAS-TCR. Pre-ART, post-ART and control groups were compared with Wilcoxon signed-rank tests and Holm-Bonferroni correction. In its TCRdb copy, this immuneACCESS table keeps in-frame sequences only and misses some clones. Where compared with another copy, unresolved V genes explain less than half of these, and the others have no known cause. The D gene and trimming were derived from the DNA, and the V and J assignments and clone size from that table. Recorded for this sample are some 21,000 clones; around 80% of them occurred a single time. The top ten constitute roughly 5.9% of the sample.

The sequence came from a woman aged 25 to 45 with HIV. The material sequenced was unsorted PBMCs, taken 0.2 years after starting antiretroviral therapy. The rearranged chain carries TRBV6-5 and TRBJ2-2; no confident D gene assignment can be made. The CDR3 region has the sequence CASSYWHSRAGELFF. The nucleotides read TGTGCCAGCAGTTACTGGCATTCTCGCGCCGGGGAGCTGTTTTTT.